This T cell receptor beta chain was recorded in a study of T cell changes during pregnancy in multiple sclerosis. This CDR3 spans 13 amino acids. V lost 4 bases, J lost 1 base, and 7 bases lay in between. Germline V gene sequence: CDR1 SEHNR, CDR2 FQNEAQ (reference sequence). Only in-frame clones appear in the TCRdb table, and some are missing; sequencing was by immunoSEQ multiplex PCR. The data hold about 70,000 clones, with about nine tenths observed a single time. This clone showed up just a few times. This TCR was sampled from a female donor with multiple sclerosis, enrolled in a pregnancy study. Sequences were derived from peripheral blood, sampled in the first trimester of pregnancy. The chain carries TRBV7-9 and TRBJ1-1, with D possibly matching TRBD1 (5 bases). The CDR3 is CASSYDRNTEAFF. The CDR3 DNA follows: TGTGCCAGCAGCTATGACAGGAACACTGAAGCTTTCTTT.